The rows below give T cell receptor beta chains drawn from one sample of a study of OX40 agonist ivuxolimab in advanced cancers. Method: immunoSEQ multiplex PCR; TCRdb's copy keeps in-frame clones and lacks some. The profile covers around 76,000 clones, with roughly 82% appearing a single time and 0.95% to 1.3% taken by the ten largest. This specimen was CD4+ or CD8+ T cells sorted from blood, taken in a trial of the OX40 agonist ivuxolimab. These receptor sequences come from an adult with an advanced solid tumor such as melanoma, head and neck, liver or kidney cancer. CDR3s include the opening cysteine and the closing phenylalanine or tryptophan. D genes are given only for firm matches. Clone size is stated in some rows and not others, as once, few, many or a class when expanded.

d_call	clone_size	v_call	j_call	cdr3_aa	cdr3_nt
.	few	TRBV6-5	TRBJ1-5	CASSRDSYQPQHF	TGTGCCAGCAGCCGGGACTCGTATCAGCCCCAGCATTTT
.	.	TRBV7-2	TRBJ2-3	CASSLGQGTDTQYF	TGTGCCAGCAGCTTAGGACAGGGCACAGATACGCAGTATTTT
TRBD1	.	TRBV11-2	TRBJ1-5	CASSTGTGGQPQHF	TGTGCCAGCAGCACCGGGACAGGGGGTCAGCCCCAGCATTTT
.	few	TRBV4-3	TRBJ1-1	CASSQRRRRGRTFF	TGCGCCAGCAGCCAACGACGACGGAGGGGTCGGACTTTCTTT
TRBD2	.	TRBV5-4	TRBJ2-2	CASSLAGVTGELFF	TGTGCCAGCAGCTTAGCGGGAGTCACCGGGGAGCTGTTTTTT
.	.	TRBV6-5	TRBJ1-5	CASHSWDQPQHF	TGTGCCAGCCACAGTTGGGATCAGCCCCAGCATTTT
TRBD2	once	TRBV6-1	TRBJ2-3	CASSAGGAPPDTQYF	TGTGCCAGCAGTGCCGGGGGGGCCCCTCCAGATACGCAGTATTTT
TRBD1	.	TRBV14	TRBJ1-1	CASSSRPGQRSNTEAFF	TGTGCCAGCAGCTCCCGTCCGGGACAGAGGTCGAACACTGAAGCTTTCTTT
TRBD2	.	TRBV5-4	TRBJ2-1	CASSHWTSGGAGQFF	TGTGCCAGCAGCCACTGGACTAGCGGGGGGGCCGGGCAGTTCTTC
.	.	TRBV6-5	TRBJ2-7	CASSYSSAGHSYEQYF	TGTGCCAGCAGTTACTCGTCGGCAGGACATTCCTACGAGCAGTACTTC
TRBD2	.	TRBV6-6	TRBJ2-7	CASSPRGGYDEQYF	TGTGCCAGCAGCCCCCGGGGAGGGTACGACGAGCAGTACTTC
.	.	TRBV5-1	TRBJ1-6	CASSRRGYNSPLHF	TGCGCCAGCAGCAGGCGGGGCTATAATTCACCCCTCCACTTT
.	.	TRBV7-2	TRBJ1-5	CASSFDSPSRAASDQPQHF	TGTGCCAGCAGCTTTGACAGCCCTTCCCGGGCTGCGTCCGATCAGCCCCAGCATTTT
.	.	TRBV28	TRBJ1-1	CASCRENTEAFF	TGTGCCAGCTGCAGGGAGAACACTGAAGCTTTCTTT
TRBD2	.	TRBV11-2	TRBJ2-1	CASSLDSGGGNEQFF	TGTGCCAGCAGCTTGGATAGCGGGGGAGGGAATGAGCAGTTCTTC
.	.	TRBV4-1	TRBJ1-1	CASSPSRTMNTEAFF	TGCGCCAGCAGCCCTAGTCGGACGATGAACACTGAAGCTTTCTTT
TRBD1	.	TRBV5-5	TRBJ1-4	CASSPPGQGPTNEKLFF	TGTGCCAGCAGCCCCCCGGGACAGGGGCCAACTAATGAAAAACTGTTTTTT
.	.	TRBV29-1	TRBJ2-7	CSVTSGDEQYF	TGCAGCGTTACTTCAGGGGACGAGCAGTACTTC
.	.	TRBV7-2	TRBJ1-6	CASSPAGGLLPPLHF	TGTGCCAGCAGTCCGGCCGGGGGCCTTTTGCCACCCCTCCACTTT
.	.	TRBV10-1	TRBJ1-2	CASSDKLYGYTF	TGCGCCAGCAGTGACAAGCTCTATGGCTACACCTTC